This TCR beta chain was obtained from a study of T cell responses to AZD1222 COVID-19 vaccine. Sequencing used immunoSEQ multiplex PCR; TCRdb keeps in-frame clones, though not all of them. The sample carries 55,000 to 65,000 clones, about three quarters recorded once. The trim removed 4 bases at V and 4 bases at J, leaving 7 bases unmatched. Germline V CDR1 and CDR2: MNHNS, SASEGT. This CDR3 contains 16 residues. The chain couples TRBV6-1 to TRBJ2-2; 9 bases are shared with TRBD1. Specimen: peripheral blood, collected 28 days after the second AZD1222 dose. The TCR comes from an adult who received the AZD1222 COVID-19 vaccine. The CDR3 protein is CASSGLGQGRTGELFF. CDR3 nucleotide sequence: TGTGCCAGCAGTGGACTGGGACAGGGACGCACCGGGGAGCTGTTTTTT.